These 29 T cell receptor beta chains were all obtained from the same sample, sequenced in a study of kidney transplant recipient with SARS-CoV-2 infection. TCRdb independently ran MiXCR on the reads; one entry per CDR3 protein. The sample includes about 250,000 distinct CDR3 sequences, less than 35% of them seen just once. The sequenced sample was a blood sample, obtained at baseline and on day 111 from a kidney transplant recipient. Receptor source: a male patient aged 30 to 39 who had COVID-19 and was a kidney transplant recipient. The graft donor may be the source of some T cells.

Note on this clonotype: With a much larger clone just one base away, this may be a read error. This chain joins TRBV4-3 and TRBJ1-1; 7 nucleotides agree with TRBD1. Germline lookup yields CDR1 LGHNA and CDR2 YSLEER. V lost 3 bases and J lost 13; bases outside the gene matches: 14. The CDR3 is 14 residues long. CDR3 sequence (DNA): TGCGCCAGCAGCCACGTGGACAGGCCTTATGGGGATTTCTTT. Its protein is CASSHVDRPYGDFF.

V gene TRBV9 combines with J gene TRBJ2-1; TRBD2 is a possible D gene (6 bases). The CDR3 consists of 14 residues. V was pared by 1 base and J by 8 bases, with 13 bases between. The germline V gene encodes CDR1 SGDLS and CDR2 YYNGEE. The DNA for the CDR3 is TGTGCCAGCAGCGTATTTGTGGGAGGAGATGAGCAGTTCTTC. It translates to CASSVFVGGDEQFF.

At least ten counts were recorded for this clonotype. V is TRBV20-1 and J is TRBJ1-1, with D perhaps TRBD1 (5 bases). Germline CDR1 is DFQATT and CDR2 is SNEGSKA (reference sequence). Trimming pared 0 bases from V and 5 bases from J, leaving 13 bases between. The CDR3 has 14 amino acids. For the CDR3, the DNA is TGCAGTGCTAGAGATCGGGGCCAAGGGACTGAAGCTTTCTTT. This translates into CSARDRGQGTEAFF.

To note about this clonotype: Possible read error: a much larger clone is one base away. The rearrangement joins TRBV9 to TRBJ1-2; D is ambiguous. The CDR3 covers 15 residues. Germline CDR1 is SGDLS and CDR2 is YYNGEE. DNA for the CDR3: TGTGCCAGCAGCCCCCTGAGTAGGAAGAACTATGGCTACGCCTTC. This translates into CASSPLSRKNYGYAF.

Concerning this clonotype itself: A read error is possible here, since a much larger clone lies one base away. The rearrangement uses TRBV5-1 and TRBJ1-2, with unresolved D. With 7 bases removed from V and 4 bases from J, the gap between germline ends came to 23 bases. The CDR3 contains 16 residues. CDR1 SGHRS and CDR2 YFSETQ come from the germline V gene. CDR3: CASYHKSVRKTYGYTF. The DNA for the CDR3 is TGCGCCAGCTACCACAAATCGGTTCGAAAGACCTATGGCTACACCTTC. The full variable domain, its missing parts supplied by reference TRBV5-1 and TRBJ1-2, is KAGVTQTPRYLIKTRGQQVTLSCSPISGHRSVSWYQQTPGQGLQFLFEYFSETQRNKGNFPGRFSGRQFSNSRSEMNVSTLELGDSALYLCASYHKSVRKTYGYTFGSGTRLTVV.

The genes are TRBV30 and TRBJ2-3; TRBD2 matches at 11 bases. CDR1 is GTSNPN, CDR2 SVGIG, per germline (reference sequence). This CDR3 has 17 amino acids. Losses at the gene ends were 0 bases for V and 2 bases for J; bases not matched to a gene: 7. CDR3 sequence (DNA): TGTGCCTGGAGTGTACGGAGACTAGCGGGAAACACAGATACGCAGTATTTT. This translates into CAWSVRRLAGNTDTQYF.

On this clonotype: A read error is possible here, since a much larger clone lies one base away. The missing conserved phenylalanine or tryptophan at the end of this CDR3 makes a read error likely. The chain employs TRBV2 and TRBJ1-2; D gene unclear. The CDR3 spans 14 residues. V gave up 2 bases and J gave up 4 bases, with 11 bases separating them. Germline V gene data show CDR1 as SNHLY and CDR2 as FYNNEI. CDR3 bases: TGTGCCAGCAGTGAATCCCCAGCGGGCTATGGCTACACCCTC. Its protein is CASSESPAGYGYTL.

A note on this clonotype: This may stem from a read error, because a much larger clone lies one nucleotide away. This chain connects TRBV5-5 to TRBJ1-2; the D is unclear. The CDR3 is 16 amino acids. V was pared by 7 bases and J by 4 bases, with 23 bases between. CDR1 SGHKS and CDR2 YYEKEE come from the germline V gene (reference sequence). The CDR3 reads CASCKLVSRKTYGYTF. Here the CDR3 DNA reads TGTGCCAGCTGTAAACTTGTCTCGCGAAAGACCTATGGCTACACCTTC.

This clonotype was seen ten or more times. The gene calls are TRBV18 and TRBJ2-2; no clear D gene. Trimming took 3 bases from V and 6 from J, leaving 5 bases between them. The CDR3 spans 12 residues. Germline V CDR1 and CDR2: KGHSH, LQKENI. The DNA of the CDR3 is TGTGCCAGCTCACCTAATGCCGGGGAGCTGTTTTTT. Protein sequence: CASSPNAGELFF.

The sample holds many counts of this clonotype. This chain's CDR3 is CASSVGSYGRNTYEQYF. The DNA for the CDR3 is TGTGCCAGCAGCGTAGGGAGTTACGGGAGGAATACCTACGAGCAGTACTTC. V is TRBV9 and J is TRBJ2-7; TRBD2 aligns across 7 bases. CDR3 length: 17 residues. CDR1 SGDLS and CDR2 YYNGEE come from the germline V gene. The ends lost 0 bases at V and 2 bases at J; junction bases unmatched: 11.

CDR3 DNA: TGTGCCAGCGGCCCCCCGGGGGGCAATCAGCCCCAGCATTTT. Translating gives CASGPPGGNQPQHF. The gene calls are TRBV7-2 and TRBJ1-5; D perhaps matches TRBD1 (5 bases). Germline values: CDR1 SGHTA, CDR2 FQGNSA. Deletions cut 8 bases from V and 2 bases from J, with 13 bases between. This CDR3 has 14 amino acids.

Concerning this clonotype itself: A single base separates this from a much larger clone, so it may be a read error. V is TRBV27 and J is TRBJ2-1, with D possibly TRBD1 on 5 matching bases. The CDR3 is 15 residues long. In germline, CDR1 is MNHEY, CDR2 SMNVEV (reference sequence). The CDR3 coding sequence is TGTGCCAGCAGTAAGGGGCAGATCTCCTACAATGAGCAGCTCTTC. This encodes CASSKGQISYNEQLF.

Only a few counts were recorded for this clonotype. The J gene is TRBJ1-2, the V gene TRBV11-3; no firm D call. The CDR3 extends over 17 amino acids. The V end was cut by 5 bases, the J end by 4 bases, with 23 bases between. Germline V lookup: CDR1 SGHNT, CDR2 YENEEA. The CDR3 DNA sequence: TGTGCCAGCAGCATTGAACTCGATCTCGGAAAGACCTATGGCTACACCTTC. Translation: CASSIELDLGKTYGYTF.

As to this clonotype: A much larger clone differs from this one at a single base, so this may be a read error. V gene TRBV15 combines with J gene TRBJ2-1; the D gene is possibly TRBD1 (5 bases). CDR1 LNHNV and CDR2 YYDKDF come from the germline V gene (reference sequence). The CDR3 runs to 14 residues. V was pared by 5 bases and J by 3 bases, with 11 bases between. CDR3 DNA sequence: TGTGCCACCAGCGCGGAAGGGGTCTACAATGAGCAGTTCTTC. Its translation: CATSAEGVYNEQFF. Together with reference TRBV15 and TRBJ2-1, the CDR3 gives the full variable domain: DAMVIQNPRYQVTQFGKPVTLSCSQTLNHNVMYWYQQKSSQAPKLLFHYYDKDFNNEADTPDNFQSRRPNTSFCFLDIRSPGLGDTAMYLCATSAEGVYNEQFFGPGTRLTVL.

Ten or more counts support this clonotype. V is TRBV2 and J is TRBJ2-6; D remains unclear. The length of the CDR3 is 14 residues. Germline V lookup: CDR1 SNHLY, CDR2 FYNNEI. Trimming removed 7 bases at V and 2 bases at J, with 9 bases between. CDR3 loop: CASTSRTGANVLTF. CDR3 bases: TGTGCCAGCACTTCTCGGACTGGGGCCAACGTCCTGACTTTC.

In its sample, this clonotype was seen many times. V and J are TRBV19 and TRBJ1-1; TRBD1 agrees at 8 bases. Per germline, CDR1 LNHDA and CDR2 SQIVND (reference sequence). The trim removed 7 bases at V and 0 bases at J, leaving 4 bases unmatched. This CDR3 contains 14 residues. CDR3 in amino acids: CASMGRGLNTEAFF. CDR3 DNA: TGTGCCAGTATGGGCAGGGGGCTGAACACTGAAGCTTTCTTT.

This clonotype was counted at least ten times. This rearrangement joins TRBV7-3 to TRBJ2-3, with 8 bases aligning to TRBD2. This CDR3 is 14 amino acids long. Unmatched junction bases numbered 5, after V lost 7 bases and J lost 2 bases. Looked up from germline, CDR1 is SGHTA and CDR2 is FQGTGA. The CDR3 is CASNSGDYTDTQYF. The CDR3 DNA is TGTGCCAGCAATAGCGGGGATTACACAGATACGCAGTATTTT.

The chain uses TRBV24-1 and TRBJ2-1; D is possibly TRBD1 (8 bases). V shed 3 bases and J shed 4 bases, with 15 bases lying between them. This CDR3 contains 16 residues. Germline CDR1 and CDR2: KGHDR and SFDVKD. CDR3: CATSDPTGGGYNEQFF. CDR3 sequence (DNA): TGTGCCACCAGTGATCCAACAGGGGGGGGATACAATGAGCAGTTCTTC.

This clonotype appeared many times. The V and J genes are TRBV24-1 and TRBJ1-2; D unclear. Germline V gene lookup returns CDR1 KGHDR and CDR2 SFDVKD. Trimming removed 4 bases from V and 4 bases from J, with 21 bases in between. This CDR3 is 17 amino acids long. Here the CDR3 DNA reads TGTGCCACCAGTGAATCGCGTAGTACCAGAAAGACCTATGGCTACACCTTC. This gives the protein CATSESRSTRKTYGYTF.

This clonotype was seen repeatedly, ten times or more. The chain employs TRBV3-1 and TRBJ1-2; D is perhaps TRBD1 (5 bases). This CDR3 is built from 17 residues. In germline, CDR1 is LGHDT, CDR2 YNNKEL (reference sequence). Trimming removed 5 bases from V and 4 bases from J, with 23 bases in between. Here the CDR3 reads CASSVTDTLRKTYGYTF. The DNA for the CDR3 is TGTGCCAGCAGCGTGACGGACACCCTTCGAAAGACCTATGGCTACACCTTC. The whole variable domain, filled in from reference TRBV3-1 and TRBJ1-2, reads DTAVSQTPKYLVTQMGNDKSIKCEQNLGHDTMYWYKQDSKKFLKIMFSYNNKELIINETVPNRFSPKSPDKAHLNLHINSLELGDSAVYFCASSVTDTLRKTYGYTFGSGTRLTVV.

The sample holds one count of this clonotype. Just one base apart from a much larger clone, this may be a read error. The V and J genes are TRBV20-1 and TRBJ2-1; TRBD1 is a possible D gene (5 bases). The CDR3 runs to 14 residues. Germline loops: CDR1 DFQATT, CDR2 SNEGSKA (reference sequence). Deletions cut 1 base from V and 6 bases from J, with 13 bases between. This chain's CDR3 is CSARADKGGNEQFF. CDR3 bases: TGCAGTGCTAGAGCGGACAAGGGCGGCAATGAGCAGTTCTTC.

The sample holds many counts of this clonotype. This chain uses TRBV5-1 with TRBJ1-1; 8 bases agree with TRBD1. From germline, CDR1 is SGHRS and CDR2 YFSETQ. The CDR3 sequence is 17 residues long. V gave up 3 bases and J gave up 3 bases; unmatched junction bases: 13. CDR3 nucleotides: TGCGCCAGCAGCTATACGCGACAGGGGCTGGTTGACACTGAAGCTTTCTTT. Amino acid sequence: CASSYTRQGLVDTEAFF.

This clonotype was recorded many times. The V gene is TRBV7-3, the J gene TRBJ2-2; D uncertain. This CDR3 has 12 residues. Germline V gene lookup returns CDR1 SGHTA and CDR2 FQGTGA. V gave up 4 bases and J gave up 7 bases, with 7 bases separating them. The CDR3 nucleotides are TGTGCCAGCAGCTCCGGACGCGGGGAGCTGTTTTTT. Translating gives CASSSGRGELFF.

The chain is built from TRBV27 and TRBJ2-5; TRBD1 or TRBD2 may be the D gene (5 bases each). CDR3 length: 14 residues. V lost 8 bases to trimming and J lost 1 base, with 14 bases between them. Germline V CDR1 and CDR2: MNHEY, SMNVEV (reference sequence). Here the CDR3 DNA reads TGTGCCAGCCCCCTCCGGGGCGGCCAAGAGACCCAGTACTTC. Encoded protein: CASPLRGGQETQYF.

Of note for this clonotype: This could be a read error, since a much larger clone is one nucleotide away. The chain employs TRBV4-3 and TRBJ1-6; D gene ambiguous. The ends were cut back, 0 bases at V and 8 bases at J, with 8 bases in the middle. Looked up from germline, CDR1 is LGHNA and CDR2 is YSLEER. The CDR3 runs to 14 residues. For the CDR3, the DNA is TGCGCCAGCAGCCAAGAGGGCCTCGATTCACCCCTCCACTTT. As protein: CASSQEGLDSPLHF.

In the case of this clonotype: A much larger clone differs by one base, so this may be a read error. The chain links TRBV8-2 to TRBJ2-6. TRBV8-2 is assigned pseudogene status. The CDR3 runs to 17 residues. CDR3 sequence: CGRIEWITQSRANVLTF. CDR3 DNA sequence: TGTGGCAGAATTGAGTGGATAACACAAAGTCGGGCCAACGTCCTGACTTTC.

On this clonotype itself: A read error may be the cause here, since a much bigger clone is one base away. V and J are TRBV7-9 and TRBJ2-2, with 8 bases fitting TRBD1. The CDR3 sequence is 17 residues long. CDR1 and CDR2 from the germline V gene are SEHNR and FQNEAQ (reference sequence). The V and J ends lost 8 bases and 0 bases, in that order; junction bases with no gene match: 11. CDR3 nucleotides: TGTGCCAGCGGCGTAGACAGGGGACCTGCGAACACCGGGGAGCTGTTTTTT. Its translation is CASGVDRGPANTGELFF.

This clonotype appeared many times. The V and J genes are TRBV6-4 and TRBJ2-1, with 9 nucleotides matching TRBD2. Germline V gene lookup returns CDR1 MRHNA and CDR2 SNTAGT. The CDR3 sequence is 16 residues long. The V and J ends lost 2 bases and 4 bases, in that order; junction bases with no gene match: 6. The CDR3 here is CASSDGREGDYNEQFF. The CDR3 DNA reads TGTGCCAGCAGTGACGGGCGGGAGGGGGATTACAATGAGCAGTTCTTC.

With respect to this clonotype: With a much larger clone just one base away, this may be a read error. The chain employs TRBV6-5 and TRBJ2-7, with 11 nucleotides matching TRBD2. Germline V gene lookup returns CDR1 MNHEY and CDR2 SVGAGI. The CDR3 loop spans 13 amino acids. Trimming at V came to 8 bases and at J to 6 bases, leaving 6 bases not matched to a gene. This CDR3 is CASGSLAGGEQYF. The CDR3 DNA sequence: TGTGCCAGCGGCTCTCTAGCGGGAGGCGAGCAGTACTTC.